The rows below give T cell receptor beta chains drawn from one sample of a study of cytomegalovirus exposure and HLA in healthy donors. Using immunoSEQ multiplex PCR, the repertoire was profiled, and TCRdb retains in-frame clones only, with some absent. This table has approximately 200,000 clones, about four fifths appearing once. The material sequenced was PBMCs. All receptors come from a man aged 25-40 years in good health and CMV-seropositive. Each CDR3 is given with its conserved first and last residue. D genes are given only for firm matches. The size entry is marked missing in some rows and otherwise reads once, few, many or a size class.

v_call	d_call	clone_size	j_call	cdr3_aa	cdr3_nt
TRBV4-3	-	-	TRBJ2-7	CASSHSQGNFYEQYF	TGCGCCAGCAGCCATTCCCAGGGGAACTTTTACGAGCAGTACTTC
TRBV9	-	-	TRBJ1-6	CASSAGVDNSPLHF	TGTGCCAGCAGCGCGGGTGTGGATAATTCACCCCTCCACTTT
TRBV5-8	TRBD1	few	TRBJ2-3	CASSLGRGTDTQYF	TGTGCCAGCAGCCTCGGCAGGGGGACAGATACGCAGTATTTT
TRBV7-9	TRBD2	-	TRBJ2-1	CASSLRTSNSYNEQFF	TGTGCCAGCAGCTTACGGACTAGCAACTCCTACAATGAGCAGTTCTTC
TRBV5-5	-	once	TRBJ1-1	CASSLDRNTEAFF	TGTGCCAGCAGCTTGGACAGGAACACTGAAGCTTTCTTT
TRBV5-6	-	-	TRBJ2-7	CASSLGGDSYEQYF	TGTGCCAGCAGCTTGGGCGGCGACTCCTACGAGCAGTACTTC
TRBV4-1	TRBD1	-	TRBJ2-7	CASSRYRDRVSYEQYF	TGCGCCAGCAGCCGATACCGGGACAGGGTCTCCTACGAGCAGTACTTC
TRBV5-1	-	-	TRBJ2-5	CASSLGVLKETQYF	TGCGCCAGCAGCTTGGGCGTACTAAAAGAGACCCAGTACTTC
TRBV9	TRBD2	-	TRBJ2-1	CASSVGQRGGVEQFF	TGTGCCAGCAGCGTAGGCCAGCGGGGGGGCGTTGAGCAGTTCTTC
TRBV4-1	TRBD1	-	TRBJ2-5	CASSLSWTGEETQYF	TGCGCCAGCAGCCTCAGCTGGACAGGGGAAGAGACCCAGTACTTC
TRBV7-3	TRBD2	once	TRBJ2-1	CASSLIAGGSHEQFF	TGTGCCAGCAGCTTAATAGCGGGGGGGTCTCACGAGCAGTTCTTC
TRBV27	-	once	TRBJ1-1	CASRGVTSVNTEAFF	TGTGCCAGCAGGGGAGTTACGTCCGTGAACACTGAAGCTTTCTTT
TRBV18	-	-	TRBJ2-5	CASSPNSGGKETQYF	TGTGCCAGCTCACCAAATTCGGGGGGCAAAGAGACCCAGTACTTC
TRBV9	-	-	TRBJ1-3	CASSVRTDRNTIYF	TGTGCCAGCAGCGTAAGAACCGACAGAAACACCATATATTTT
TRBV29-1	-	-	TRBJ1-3	CSVSRGGGISGNTIYF	TGCAGCGTTTCGCGAGGGGGGGGAATCTCTGGAAACACCATATATTTT
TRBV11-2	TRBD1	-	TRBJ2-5	CASRNPGQGASETQYF	TGTGCCAGCAGAAACCCTGGACAGGGGGCGAGCGAGACCCAGTACTTC
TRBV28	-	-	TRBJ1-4	CASSLPINEKLFF	TGTGCCAGCAGTTTACCCATTAATGAAAAACTGTTTTTT
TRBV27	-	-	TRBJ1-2	CASSLFGDKLPAGYTF	TGTGCCAGCAGCCTATTCGGGGACAAACTTCCAGCTGGCTACACCTTC
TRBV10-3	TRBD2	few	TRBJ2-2	CAISEQGLAGGELFF	TGTGCCATCAGTGAACAGGGACTAGCGGGCGGGGAGCTGTTTTTT
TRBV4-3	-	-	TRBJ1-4	CASSQGGGKLFF	TGCGCCAGCAGCCAAGGGGGAGGAAAACTGTTTTTT
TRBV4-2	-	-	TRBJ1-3	CASSRGTGGISGNTIYF	TGTGCCAGCAGCCGCGGGACCGGGGGGATATCTGGAAACACCATATATTTT
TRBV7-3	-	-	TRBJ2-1	CASSLMEGKEQFF	TGTGCCAGCAGCTTAATGGAGGGCAAGGAGCAGTTCTTC
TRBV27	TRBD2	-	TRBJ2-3	CASSLGIAGVGTQYF	TGTGCCAGCAGTTTAGGGATAGCGGGGGTTGGTACGCAGTATTTT
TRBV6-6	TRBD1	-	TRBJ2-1	CASSLGGQGYNEQFF	TGTGCCAGCTCCCTAGGGGGACAGGGCTACAATGAGCAGTTCTTC
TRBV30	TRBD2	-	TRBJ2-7	CAWSVPSGGGEQYF	TGTGCCTGGAGTGTACCGAGCGGGGGAGGCGAGCAGTACTTC
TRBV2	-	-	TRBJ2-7	CASRSGTLYEQYF	TGTGCCAGCAGGTCCGGGACACTCTACGAGCAGTACTTC
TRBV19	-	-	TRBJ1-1	CASSIGEGSEAFF	TGTGCCAGTAGTATTGGGGAGGGTTCTGAAGCTTTCTTT
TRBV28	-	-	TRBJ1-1	CASSSPRNTEAFF	TGTGCCAGTAGCTCCCCTAGGAACACTGAAGCTTTCTTT
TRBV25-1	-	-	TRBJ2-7	CASSDSSFRSEQYF	TGTGCCAGCAGTGACTCTAGCTTTCGGTCCGAGCAGTACTTC
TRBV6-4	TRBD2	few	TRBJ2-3	CASSRLAGGTDTQYF	TGTGCCAGCAGTCGACTAGCGGGGGGCACAGATACGCAGTATTTT
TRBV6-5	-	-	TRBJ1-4	CASRVSGHVNEKLFF	TGTGCCAGCAGGGTATCAGGGCATGTTAATGAAAAACTGTTTTTT
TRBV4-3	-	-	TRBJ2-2	CASSQGGLTNTGELFF	TGCGCCAGCAGCCAAGGAGGACTAACGAACACCGGGGAGCTGTTTTTT
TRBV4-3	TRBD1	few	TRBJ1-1	CASSRGHQNTEAFF	TGCGCCAGCAGCAGGGGGCACCAGAACACTGAAGCTTTCTTT
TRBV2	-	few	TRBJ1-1	CASSVEGDTEAFF	TGTGCCAGCAGTGTGGAGGGAGACACTGAAGCTTTCTTT
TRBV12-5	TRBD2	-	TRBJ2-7	CASGLDPGGGAYEQYF	TGTGCTAGTGGTTTGGACCCGGGAGGGGGGGCCTACGAGCAGTACTTC
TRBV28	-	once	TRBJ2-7	CASSLPRHSSYEQYF	TGTGCCAGCAGTTTACCACGGCACAGCTCCTACGAGCAGTACTTC
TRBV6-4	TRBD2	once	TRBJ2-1	CASSGLAGVGNEQFF	TGTGCCAGCAGTGGCCTAGCGGGAGTAGGCAATGAGCAGTTCTTC
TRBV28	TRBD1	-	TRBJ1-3	CASSPGTASGNTIYF	TGTGCCAGCAGTCCAGGGACAGCCTCTGGAAACACCATATATTTT
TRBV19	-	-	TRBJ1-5	CASSIEAGDQPQHF	TGTGCCAGTAGTATTGAGGCAGGGGATCAGCCCCAGCATTTT
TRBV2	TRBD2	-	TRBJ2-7	CASTLRGGRPYEQYF	TGTGCCAGCACCCTCCGCGGGGGTCGTCCCTACGAGCAGTACTTC
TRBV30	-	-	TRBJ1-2	CAWSPFRLSNYGYTF	TGTGCCTGGAGTCCCTTCCGACTGTCTAACTATGGCTACACCTTC
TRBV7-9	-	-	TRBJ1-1	CSSGEVGVEAFF	TGTTCCAGCGGCGAAGTTGGAGTTGAAGCTTTCTTT
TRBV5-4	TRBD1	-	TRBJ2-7	CASSVPGQGYEQYF	TGTGCCAGCAGCGTTCCGGGACAGGGCTACGAGCAGTACTTC
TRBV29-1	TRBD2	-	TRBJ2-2	CSAPSAGGVNTGELFF	TGCAGCGCCCCATCCGCGGGGGGCGTGAACACCGGGGAGCTGTTTTTT
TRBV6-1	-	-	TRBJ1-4	CASRTQTVTNEKLFF	TGTGCCAGCAGGACACAGACAGTAACTAATGAAAAACTGTTTTTT
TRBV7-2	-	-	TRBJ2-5	CASSLSAGPQETQYF	TGTGCCAGCAGCTTATCGGCGGGTCCCCAAGAGACCCAGTACTTC
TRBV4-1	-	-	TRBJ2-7	CASSQETVPAYEQYF	TGCGCCAGCAGCCAAGAGACAGTCCCAGCCTACGAGCAGTACTTC
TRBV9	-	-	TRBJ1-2	CASGGGYGYTF	TGTGCCAGCGGGGGGGGCTATGGCTACACCTTC
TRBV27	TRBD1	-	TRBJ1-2	CASSLFRDSYGYTF	TGTGCCAGCAGTTTATTCCGGGACAGCTATGGCTACACCTTC
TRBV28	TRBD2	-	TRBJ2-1	CASSGTSGNEQFF	TGTGCCAGCAGTGGGACTAGCGGGAATGAGCAGTTCTTC
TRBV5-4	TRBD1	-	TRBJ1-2	CASSLGTGSNGYTF	TGTGCCAGCAGCTTGGGGACAGGGAGTAATGGCTACACCTTC
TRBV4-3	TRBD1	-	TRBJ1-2	CASSQDPAGGVNGYTF	TGCGCCAGCAGCCAAGATCCCGCAGGGGGCGTCAATGGCTACACCTTC
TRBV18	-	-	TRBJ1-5	CASSPGQGFNQPQHF	TGTGCCAGCTCACCAGGGCAGGGTTTCAATCAGCCCCAGCATTTT